Below are 27 T cell receptor beta chains sequenced from a single sample in a study of Ad26.COV2.S vaccination and SARS-CoV-2 variants. The method was immunoSEQ multiplex PCR; TCRdb's version includes in-frame clones alone and lacks a portion of them. The table lists 350,000 to 500,000 clones, around 91% of them singletons. Documented treatment: about 20 received Ad26.COV2.S at low or high dose, single or two shots; roughly five received placebo; per-sample allocation not given. The samples were gathered on day 63 after the first injection of vaccine or placebo. The sample consisted of peripheral blood, taken in a trial of Ad26.COV2.S vaccine versus placebo. The receptors stem from a person between 18 and 65 years old who received the Ad26.COV2.S COVID-19 vaccine or a placebo.

V is TRBV6-6 and J is TRBJ1-4, with D possibly being TRBD1 (5 bases). V was clipped by 10 bases and J by 4 bases, with 19 bases between them. The length of the CDR3 is 15 residues. The germline gives CDR1 MNHNY, CDR2 SVGAGI (reference sequence). CDR3 nucleotide sequence: TGTGCCACCAATGACGGGGGGAAGCATAATGAAAAACTGTTTTTT. Its protein is CATNDGGKHNEKLFF.

This chain uses TRBV10-3 with TRBJ1-1; 8 positions match TRBD1. The CDR3 extends over 11 amino acids. From germline, CDR1 is ENHRY and CDR2 SYGVKD. After removal of 4 bases from V and 10 bases from J, the junction contained 2 bases not matched to a gene. For the CDR3, the DNA is TGTGCCATCAGTGGGACAGGGTCAGCTTTCTTT. This encodes CAISGTGSAFF.

The CDR3 reads CASSPAGAADTQYF. The DNA of the CDR3 is TGTGCCAGCAGTCCAGCGGGAGCAGCAGATACGCAGTATTTT. V is TRBV6-2 or TRBV6-3 and J is TRBJ2-3, with TRBD2 matching 8 bases. This CDR3 region has 14 residues. J lost 4 bases, V lost 5 bases, and 5 bases had no gene match. Germline V gene data show CDR1 as MNHEY and CDR2 as SVGEGT.

The rearrangement joins TRBV6-5 to TRBJ2-5; the D gene is possibly TRBD2 (5 bases). Looked up from germline, CDR1 is MNHEY and CDR2 is SVGAGI. Trimming removed 6 bases at V and 7 bases at J, with 15 bases between. CDR3 length: 13 residues. The CDR3 bases are TGTGCCAGCAGGCAAACGGACTGGGGGACCCAGTACTTC. Its protein product is CASRQTDWGTQYF.

This clone was picked up one time. This chain connects TRBV30 to TRBJ2-7, with D hard to call. CDR3 length: 12 residues. V shed 3 bases and J shed 3 bases, with 9 bases lying between them. Looked up from germline, CDR1 is GTSNPN and CDR2 is SVGIG (reference sequence). The CDR3 region has the DNA TGTGCCTGGAGCCTACAGAGCTACGAGCAGTACTTC. It encodes CAWSLQSYEQYF.

V is TRBV15 and J is TRBJ1-5; D is unclear. The CDR3 sequence is 15 residues long. Trimming left V 3 bases short and J 0 bases short, with 9 bases between. Germline CDR1 and CDR2: LNHNV and YYDKDF (reference sequence). This CDR3 reads CATSSRRNSNQPQHF. CDR3 DNA: TGTGCCACCAGCAGTCGACGGAATAGCAATCAGCCCCAGCATTTT.

The chain joins TRBV6-4 to TRBJ2-1, with D unclear. Germline V gene sequence: CDR1 MRHNA, CDR2 SNTAGT. V gave up 2 bases and J gave up 5 bases, with 7 bases separating them. The CDR3 length is 13 residues. For the CDR3, the DNA is TGTGCCAGCAGTGACGGACCAAACAATGAGCAGTTCTTC. Its protein is CASSDGPNNEQFF.

Only one count was recorded for this clone. The V and J genes are TRBV7-3 and TRBJ2-2, with D possibly matching TRBD1 (6 bases). V lost 3 bases and J 6 bases, leaving 14 bases between the germline ends. The CDR3 is 15 residues long. Germline V gene data show CDR1 as SGHTA and CDR2 as FQGTGA. The CDR3 nucleotides read TGTGCCAGCAGCTTGGAAGGGGGAGCTTCCGGGGAGCTGTTTTTT. Its protein is CASSLEGGASGELFF.

The chain couples TRBV4-1 to TRBJ1-1; no reliable D call. V gave up 1 base and J gave up 3 bases, with 12 bases separating them. The CDR3 runs 15 residues. Germline loops: CDR1 MGHRA, CDR2 YSYEKL. The CDR3 sequence is CASSQGAGSDTEAFF. CDR3 bases: TGCGCCAGCAGCCAAGGGGCCGGATCTGACACTGAAGCTTTCTTT.

A word on this clone: This sample includes further DNA sequences coding for the same CDR3. This chain uses TRBV19 with TRBJ2-3; D might be TRBD1 (5 bases). Germline V gene sequence: CDR1 LNHDA, CDR2 SQIVND (reference sequence). The CDR3 spans 13 residues. The V gene lost 7 bases and the J gene lost 3 bases, with 11 bases spanning the gap. CDR3 in amino acids: CASNRQGTDTQYF. For the CDR3, the DNA is TGTGCCAGTAACAGGCAGGGAACAGATACGCAGTATTTT. Supplemented by reference TRBV19 and TRBJ2-3, the full variable domain reads DGGITQSPKYLFRKEGQNVTLSCEQNLNHDAMYWYRQDPGQGLRLIYYSQIVNDFQKGDIAEGYSVSREKKESFPLTVTSAQKNPTAFYLCASNRQGTDTQYFGPGTRLTVL.

The chain couples TRBV9 to TRBJ2-1; D tentatively fits TRBD1 or TRBD2 (5 bases each). Per germline, CDR1 SGDLS and CDR2 YYNGEE. Trimming took 4 bases from V and 5 from J, leaving 16 bases between them. This CDR3 comprises 15 residues. This CDR3 is CASSSPPGTHNEQFF. The CDR3 DNA sequence: TGTGCCAGCAGCTCCCCACCCGGGACCCACAATGAGCAGTTCTTC.

V usage is TRBV20-1 and J usage is TRBJ1-4; 10 bases are shared with TRBD1. Germline values: CDR1 DFQATT, CDR2 SNEGSKA (reference sequence). The length of the CDR3 is 8 residues. This chain's CDR3 is CNGTGEFF. The CDR3 nucleotides read TGCAACGGGACAGGGGAGTTTTTT.

The chain links TRBV7-9 to TRBJ2-2; D unclear. Trimming left V 7 bases short and J 6 bases short, with 3 bases between. The CDR3 is 10 amino acids. Germline V gene sequence: CDR1 SEHNR, CDR2 FQNEAQ (reference sequence). DNA for the CDR3: TGTGCCAGCAATCCCGGGGAGCTGTTTTTT. As protein: CASNPGELFF. The full variable domain, completed using reference TRBV7-9 and TRBJ2-2, is DTGVSQNPRHKITKRGQNVTFRCDPISEHNRLYWYRQTLGQGPEFLTYFQNEAQLEKSRLLSDRFSAERPKGSFSTLEIQRTEQGDSAMYLCASNPGELFFGEGSRLTVL.

The chain combines TRBV19 with TRBJ1-2; 9 bases map to TRBD1. The germline V gene encodes CDR1 LNHDA and CDR2 SQIVND (reference sequence). The CDR3 covers 16 residues. Trimming removed 5 bases from V and 2 bases from J; junction bases left unmatched: 9. CDR3 in amino acids: CASSSAGTGLNYGYTF. The CDR3 nucleotides are TGTGCCAGTAGTTCCGCCGGGACAGGGCTCAACTATGGCTACACCTTC.

The CDR3 sequence: CASSIVGAVVSPLHF. The CDR3, as DNA: TGTGCCAGTAGTATAGTAGGAGCCGTCGTTTCACCCCTCCACTTT. The chain couples TRBV19 to TRBJ1-6; D not resolved. CDR3 length: 15 amino acids. V was shortened by 1 base and J by 9 bases, with 13 bases between the two germline ends. Germline V CDR1 and CDR2: LNHDA, SQIVND (reference sequence).

The gene calls are TRBV18 and TRBJ2-7; D unresolved. V shed 3 bases and J shed 1 base, with 7 bases lying between them. The CDR3 runs 13 residues. Germline V gives CDR1 KGHSH, CDR2 LQKENI. The CDR3 region is CASSPGSSYEQYF. DNA for the CDR3: TGTGCCAGCTCACCTGGTTCTTCCTACGAGCAGTACTTC.

The chain combines TRBV5-1 with TRBJ2-2, with D unclear. The CDR3 is made up of 16 amino acids. The germline gives CDR1 SGHRS, CDR2 YFSETQ. The V gene lost 6 bases and the J gene lost 0 bases, with 15 bases spanning the gap. CDR3 protein: CASNPTGRPNTGELFF. In DNA form, the CDR3 reads TGCGCCAGCAACCCCACTGGCAGGCCGAACACCGGGGAGCTGTTTTTT.

V gene TRBV5-4 combines with J gene TRBJ2-5; D perhaps matches TRBD1 (7 bases). The CDR3 is 18 residues long. Germline assignment: CDR1 SGHNT and CDR2 YYREEE (reference sequence). V lost 2 bases, J lost 5 bases, and 25 bases lay in between. The CDR3 protein is CASSLQFRGRGVGETQYF. CDR3 in DNA: TGTGCCAGCAGCTTACAATTCCGTGGCAGGGGGGTAGGGGAGACCCAGTACTTC.

The chain couples TRBV19 to TRBJ2-4; D might be TRBD1 (5 bases). Germline V gives CDR1 LNHDA, CDR2 SQIVND (reference sequence). Trimming left V 6 bases short and J 0 bases short, with 15 bases between. The CDR3 is made up of 16 amino acids. The CDR3 is CASRPASTGAKNIQYF. The DNA of the CDR3 is TGTGCCAGTAGACCAGCTTCAACAGGAGCCAAAAACATTCAGTACTTC.

The chain recombines TRBV4-2 with TRBJ2-7, with TRBD2 matching 8 bases. Germline CDR1 is LGHNA and CDR2 is YNFKEQ. Trimming cost V 4 bases and J 2 bases; bases outside gene matches: 16. The CDR3 runs to 18 residues. CDR3 protein: CASSPRVAGKGVPYEQYF. CDR3 bases: TGTGCCAGCAGCCCACGAGTAGCGGGAAAGGGTGTCCCCTACGAGCAGTACTTC.

The chain is built from TRBV23-1 and TRBJ2-2; 8 nucleotides line up with TRBD1. TRBV23-1 is recorded as an ORF, its role being uncertain. The CDR3 is made up of 14 amino acids. With V trimmed by 11 bases and J by 7 bases, 12 bases remained unmatched. Here the CDR3 reads CARHRGVTGGELFF. Written as DNA, the CDR3 is TGCGCCCGCCACAGGGGGGTAACGGGCGGGGAGCTGTTTTTT.

The CDR3 sequence is CASSLRLAVYNEQFF. The CDR3 DNA sequence: TGTGCCAGCAGCTTGAGACTAGCGGTATACAATGAGCAGTTCTTC. The gene calls are TRBV5-8 and TRBJ2-1; 9 bases agree with TRBD2. The CDR3 totals 15 residues. After removal of 1 base from V and 4 bases from J, the junction contained 3 bases not matched to a gene. CDR1 SGHTS and CDR2 YDEGEE come from the germline V gene.

The chain links TRBV28 to TRBJ1-1; maybe TRBD1 (5 bases). This CDR3 contains 14 residues. Trimming took 5 bases from V and 4 from J, leaving 14 bases between them. The germline V gene encodes CDR1 MDHEN and CDR2 SYDVKM. In DNA form, the CDR3 reads TGTGCCAGCAGTCCCCCCGGGGGAGGCACTGAAGCTTTCTTT. It is translated as CASSPPGGGTEAFF.

The chain joins TRBV28 to TRBJ2-7; 7 bases line up with TRBD2. CDR3 length: 15 amino acids. Germline loops: CDR1 MDHEN, CDR2 SYDVKM. V shed 4 bases and J 2 bases; nucleotides not matched to a gene: 8. This CDR3 is CASSSGTNIPYEQYF. Written as DNA, the CDR3 is TGTGCCAGCAGTTCCGGGACTAACATACCCTACGAGCAGTACTTC.

The DNA for the CDR3 is TGTGCCAGCAGCTCGTACAGGGATAGCACAGATACGCAGTATTTT. It translates to CASSSYRDSTDTQYF. The chain uses TRBV5-4 and TRBJ2-3; tentative D call: TRBD1 (6 bases). From germline, CDR1 is SGHNT and CDR2 YYREEE (reference sequence). The CDR3 loop spans 15 amino acids. Trimming cost V 3 bases and J 0 bases, with 11 bases left between them.

This clone came up once. The V and J genes are TRBV6-6 and TRBJ2-2; D possibly matches TRBD1 or TRBD2 (5 bases each). This CDR3 is built from 13 residues. CDR1 and CDR2 (germline): MNHNY, SVGAGI (reference sequence). V was shortened by 5 bases and J by 4 bases, with 8 bases between the two germline ends. CDR3: CASSKRGTGELFF. CDR3 DNA: TGTGCCAGCAGTAAGAGGGGCACCGGGGAGCTGTTTTTT.

The V gene is TRBV5-4, the J gene TRBJ2-2, with TRBD2 matching over 7 bases. J lost 4 bases, V lost 0 bases, and 9 bases had no gene match. The CDR3 loop spans 17 amino acids. The germline V gene has CDR1 SGHNT and CDR2 YYREEE (reference sequence). CDR3 nucleotide sequence: TGTGCCAGCAGCTTGGGCTCTAGCGGAGATAGCACCGGGGAGCTGTTTTTT. It specifies CASSLGSSGDSTGELFF. Drawing the rest from reference TRBV5-4 and TRBJ2-2, the complete variable domain is ETGVTQSPTHLIKTRGQQVTLRCSSQSGHNTVSWYQQALGQGPQFIFQYYREEENGRGNFPPRFSGLQFPNYSSELNVNALELDDSALYLCASSLGSSGDSTGELFFGEGSRLTVL.